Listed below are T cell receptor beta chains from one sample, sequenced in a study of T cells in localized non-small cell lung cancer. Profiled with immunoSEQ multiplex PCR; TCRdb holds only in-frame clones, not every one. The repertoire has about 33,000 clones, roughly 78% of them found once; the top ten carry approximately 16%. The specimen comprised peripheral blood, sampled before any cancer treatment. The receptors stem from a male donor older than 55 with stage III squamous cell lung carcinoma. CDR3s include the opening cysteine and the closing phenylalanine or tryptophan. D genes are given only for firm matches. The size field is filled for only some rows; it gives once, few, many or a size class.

DNA: TGTGCCAGCAAGGTGGAGTCTTCCTACAATGAGCAGTTCTTC; CDR3: CASKVESSYNEQFF; size: .; V: TRBV6-5; D: .; J: TRBJ2-1
DNA: TGTGCCAGCAGCTTAAGTTCCTACGAGCAGTACTTC; CDR3: CASSLSSYEQYF; size: .; V: TRBV11-2; D: .; J: TRBJ2-7
DNA: TGTGCCAGCAGCCCCCGTGGCGAGGCCAGCGAGCAGTACTTC; CDR3: CASSPRGEASEQYF; size: .; V: TRBV7-2; D: .; J: TRBJ2-7
DNA: TGTGCCAGCAGTTTGGGAGCCCAGGGGAGTAACTATGGCTACACCTTC; CDR3: CASSLGAQGSNYGYTF; size: .; V: TRBV28; D: .; J: TRBJ1-2
DNA: TGTGCCAGTAGTATAGGACTAGCGGGTACCTACGAGCAGTACTTC; CDR3: CASSIGLAGTYEQYF; size: .; V: TRBV19; D: TRBD2; J: TRBJ2-7
DNA: TGTGCCAGCAGCGAACAGGGCCCCTCCTACAATGAGCAGTTCTTC; CDR3: CASSEQGPSYNEQFF; size: .; V: TRBV7-2; D: .; J: TRBJ2-1
DNA: TGTGCCAGCAGCTTAGGGGGACTAGCGGGAGAAGTTCGAGAGACCCAGTACTTC; CDR3: CASSLGGLAGEVRETQYF; size: few; V: TRBV7-2; D: TRBD2; J: TRBJ2-5
DNA: TGTGCCAGTAGTCCGTCGTTGGGGAGCATGAACACTGAAGCTTTCTTT; CDR3: CASSPSLGSMNTEAFF; size: .; V: TRBV19; D: .; J: TRBJ1-1
DNA: TGTGCCATCAGTGAGTCCCAGCGGGGGGGCCAAGAGACCCAGTACTTC; CDR3: CAISESQRGGQETQYF; size: .; V: TRBV10-3; D: TRBD2; J: TRBJ2-5
DNA: TGTGCCAGTAGCCCCTTTACCCCAAACACCGGGGAGCTGTTTTTT; CDR3: CASSPFTPNTGELFF; size: .; V: TRBV19; D: .; J: TRBJ2-2
DNA: TGTGCCAGCTCGCACAGGGGGACTGGGGCCAACGTCCTGACTTTC; CDR3: CASSHRGTGANVLTF; size: few; V: TRBV18; D: TRBD1; J: TRBJ2-6
DNA: TGTGCCAGCAAAGGGGGATGGGGCTCTGGAAACACCATATATTTT; CDR3: CASKGGWGSGNTIYF; size: .; V: TRBV28; D: .; J: TRBJ1-3
DNA: TGTGCCAGCAGCTCAACGGGGCACCTCTACGAGCAGTACTTC; CDR3: CASSSTGHLYEQYF; size: .; V: TRBV7-9; D: .; J: TRBJ2-7
DNA: TGTGCCAGCAGGAGCGGACGAAATAATTCACCCCTCCACTTT; CDR3: CASRSGRNNSPLHF; size: .; V: TRBV6-6; D: .; J: TRBJ1-6
DNA: TGTGCCAGCAGTGACCGCGGGGTAGCCAAAAACATTCAGTACTTC; CDR3: CASSDRGVAKNIQYF; size: .; V: TRBV6-1; D: .; J: TRBJ2-4
DNA: TGTGCCAGCAGTACGACAGGGGGCTCTAACTATGGCTACACCTTC; CDR3: CASSTTGGSNYGYTF; size: few; V: TRBV28; D: TRBD1; J: TRBJ1-2
DNA: TGCGCCAGCAGTGACGGTGACAGGGCTGTTGCTTTCTTT; CDR3: CASSDGDRAVAFF; size: .; V: TRBV10-2; D: TRBD1; J: TRBJ1-1
DNA: TGCAGTGCTAGAGATATTATGACCCAGTACTTC; CDR3: CSARDIMTQYF; size: .; V: TRBV20-1; D: .; J: TRBJ2-5
DNA: TGCAGCGCGGGGGGTATGGTAGATGAAAAACTGTTTTTT; CDR3: CSAGGMVDEKLFF; size: once; V: TRBV29-1; D: .; J: TRBJ1-4
DNA: TGTGCCAGCAGTTCGGGGCCAGATACGCAGTATTTT; CDR3: CASSSGPDTQYF; size: .; V: TRBV28; D: .; J: TRBJ2-3
DNA: TGTGCCATCAAGGGGGGATTGGACACCGGGGAGCTGTTTTTT; CDR3: CAIKGGLDTGELFF; size: .; V: TRBV10-3; D: .; J: TRBJ2-2
DNA: TGTGCCAGCAGCCAAGGTCAACTAGCGGGAGAAGGTAGCACAGATACGCAGTATTTT; CDR3: CASSQGQLAGEGSTDTQYF; size: .; V: TRBV4-2; D: TRBD2; J: TRBJ2-3
DNA: TGTGCCAGCAGCCGACAGACCTTACCTAACACCGGGGAGCTGTTTTTT; CDR3: CASSRQTLPNTGELFF; size: .; V: TRBV7-6; D: .; J: TRBJ2-2
DNA: TGTGCCAGCAGCTTTTCTGGGGCCAACGTCCTGACTTTC; CDR3: CASSFSGANVLTF; size: once; V: TRBV7-8; D: .; J: TRBJ2-6
DNA: TGCGCCAGCAGCTTGCGAGGGGCTCCCTACGAGCAGTACTTC; CDR3: CASSLRGAPYEQYF; size: .; V: TRBV5-1; D: .; J: TRBJ2-7
DNA: TGTGCCAGCAGCGATTCCTACGAGCAGTACTTC; CDR3: CASSDSYEQYF; size: once; V: TRBV7-8; D: .; J: TRBJ2-7
DNA: TGTGCCAGCAGCCCTGGGAGCACAGATACGCAGTATTTT; CDR3: CASSPGSTDTQYF; size: .; V: TRBV7-3; D: .; J: TRBJ2-3
DNA: TGCGCCAGCAGCCAAGACTCTCGGAGTCGGCGGGAGGGAGGCAACAATGAGCAGTTCTTC; CDR3: CASSQDSRSRREGGNNEQFF; size: .; V: TRBV4-1; D: TRBD2; J: TRBJ2-1
DNA: TGTGCCAGCAGATACACCGCCCGAACTGAAGCTTTCTTT; CDR3: CASRYTARTEAFF; size: .; V: TRBV6-6; D: .; J: TRBJ1-1
DNA: TGTGCCAGCAGCTTGGGGCGGGACAGCTTTGGGGTCGAGCAGTACTTC; CDR3: CASSLGRDSFGVEQYF; size: .; V: TRBV5-5; D: .; J: TRBJ2-7
DNA: TGTGCCAGCAGCTTCATCGGACAGGGAAACTATGGCTACACCTTC; CDR3: CASSFIGQGNYGYTF; size: .; V: TRBV5-6; D: TRBD1; J: TRBJ1-2
DNA: TGTGCCAGCAGCTTCCCGGACAGAAACTATGGCTACACCTTC; CDR3: CASSFPDRNYGYTF; size: .; V: TRBV5-4; D: .; J: TRBJ1-2
DNA: TGTGCTAGCAGCTCGAGACTAGCGGGAGATAATGAGCAGTTCTTC; CDR3: CASSSRLAGDNEQFF; size: .; V: TRBV7-7; D: TRBD2; J: TRBJ2-1
DNA: TGCAGCGTTGGGAGCCAGCGGAACACTGAAGCTTTCTTT; CDR3: CSVGSQRNTEAFF; size: few; V: TRBV29-1; D: .; J: TRBJ1-1
DNA: TGTGCCAGCAGCCCACAGGGGGCTAGCAATCAGCCCCAGCATTTT; CDR3: CASSPQGASNQPQHF; size: few; V: TRBV7-9; D: TRBD1; J: TRBJ1-5
DNA: TGTGCTAGTGCCCCGGGACCAATCCTCAATGAGCAGTTCTTC; CDR3: CASAPGPILNEQFF; size: .; V: TRBV12-5; D: .; J: TRBJ2-1
DNA: TGTGCCAGCTCACCTTCCAGGGTTGGAGGGAACACTGAAGCTTTCTTT; CDR3: CASSPSRVGGNTEAFF; size: .; V: TRBV18; D: .; J: TRBJ1-1
DNA: TGCGCCAGCAGCTTGAGTTCCGACACCGGGGAGCTGTTTTTT; CDR3: CASSLSSDTGELFF; size: few; V: TRBV5-1; D: .; J: TRBJ2-2
DNA: TGTGCCAGCAGTGAAAGGGTCAGTGAGCAGTTCTTC; CDR3: CASSERVSEQFF; size: .; V: TRBV2; D: .; J: TRBJ2-1
DNA: TGTGCCAGCAGCTTACGGCTAGCGGCTGACAATGAGCAGTTCTTC; CDR3: CASSLRLAADNEQFF; size: medium-sized; V: TRBV7-8; D: TRBD2; J: TRBJ2-1
DNA: TGTGCCAGTAGTACAGGACAGCTTGAGAATTCACCCCTCCACTTT; CDR3: CASSTGQLENSPLHF; size: few; V: TRBV19; D: .; J: TRBJ1-6
DNA: TGTGCCAGCAGTGAACAGGGCTACGAGCAGTACTTC; CDR3: CASSEQGYEQYF; size: .; V: TRBV6-1; D: .; J: TRBJ2-7
DNA: TGTGCCAGCACCGGGACAGGGGAAGATGGAAACACCATATATTTT; CDR3: CASTGTGEDGNTIYF; size: .; V: TRBV2; D: TRBD1; J: TRBJ1-3
DNA: TGTGCCAGCAGCCAGGCAGGTATGAACACTGAAGCTTTCTTT; CDR3: CASSQAGMNTEAFF; size: .; V: TRBV14; D: .; J: TRBJ1-1